This entry is about one T cell receptor beta chain. Its antigen is currently unknown. This sample is part of a study of graft-versus-host responses after intestinal transplantation. Germline lookup yields CDR1 SGHDT and CDR2 YYEEEE. The V end was cut by 0 bases, the J end by 5 bases, with 12 bases between. The CDR3 length is 14 residues. Generated by immunoSEQ multiplex PCR, the TCRdb table keeps only in-frame clones and is missing some. Seen here are about 110,000 clones, about 92% observed once, and the top ten hold around 1%. Study findings and constraints: Researchers found peak circulating GvH clone levels linked to early post-transplant HvG declines.

The specimen comprised unstimulated CD8+ T cells sorted from spleen or lymph node cells, sampled before transplant. This clonotype was obtained from a human donor who was the organ donor for an intestinal transplant. V is TRBV5-6 and J is TRBJ2-7; no clear D gene. The CDR3 region is CASSLGQTLHEQYF. CDR3 sequence (DNA): TGTGCCAGCAGCTTGGGGCAGACCCTCCACGAGCAGTACTTC.